The 21 T cell receptor beta chains given below trace back to one sample, sequenced in a study of blood T cell repertoires in COVID-19. Data came from immunoSEQ multiplex PCR; TCRdb stores just in-frame clones and leaves some out. Here the sample spans 370,000 or so clones, 70% to 90% being singletons. Sequenced input: PBMCs or T cells enriched from blood (not recorded which). The receptor source for this set is a man aged 25 to 40 who had recovered from COVID-19.

V is TRBV7-9 and J is TRBJ2-3; D is unclear. Trimming removed 6 bases at V and 2 bases at J, with 6 bases between. This CDR3 contains 12 residues. Germline-derived CDR1 and CDR2 are SEHNR and FQNEAQ (reference sequence). The CDR3 region has the DNA TGTGCCAGCAGTATTATCACAGATACGCAGTATTTT. Protein sequence: CASSIITDTQYF.

The genes are TRBV5-1 and TRBJ2-5; D might be TRBD2 (6 bases). CDR1 is SGHRS and CDR2 is YFSETQ in the germline V gene. The CDR3 covers 14 residues. The V end was cut by 1 base, the J end by 5 bases, with 12 bases between. The CDR3 loop reads CASSLLTGGETQYF. The CDR3 bases are TGCGCCAGCAGCTTGCTCACTGGAGGGGAGACCCAGTACTTC.

DNA for the CDR3: TGTGCCAGCAGCTTAGTTTTTCAGCGGGGGGCCAGCTCCTACAATGAGCAGTTCTTC. It translates to CASSLVFQRGASSYNEQFF. The gene calls are TRBV7-2 and TRBJ2-1; TRBD2 matches at 9 bases. V gave up 1 base and J gave up 0 bases; unmatched junction bases: 10. The CDR3 totals 19 residues. Germline assignment: CDR1 SGHTA and CDR2 FQGNSA.

The CDR3 spells CASRLSGQGYHGYTF. The CDR3, as DNA: TGTGCCAGCAGACTATCCGGACAGGGGTATCATGGCTACACCTTC. V and J are TRBV3-1 (or the pseudogene TRBV3-2) and TRBJ1-2; TRBD1 matches 9 bases. The V segment lost 6 bases and the J segment 6 bases; nucleotides outside the gene matches: 11. CDR1 LGHDT and CDR2 YNNKEL come from the germline V gene (reference sequence). The CDR3 extends over 15 amino acids.

The V gene is TRBV9, the J gene TRBJ2-2; TRBD1 matches 8 bases. The junction had 7 bases not matched to a gene; V was cut back by 4 bases and J by 2 bases. The CDR3 sequence is 16 residues long. Germline-derived CDR1 and CDR2 are SGDLS and YYNGEE. The CDR3 DNA is TGTGCCAGCAGCCCACCAGGGGGCTCAAACACCGGGGAGCTGTTTTTT. This codes for CASSPPGGSNTGELFF.

The chain recombines TRBV30 with TRBJ1-5, with 7 bases fitting TRBD1. CDR1 and CDR2 (germline): GTSNPN, SVGIG (reference sequence). The length of the CDR3 is 13 residues. V was pared by 7 bases and J by 5 bases, with 8 bases of the junction left unmatched. CDR3 loop: CASSTGNDQPQHF. The CDR3 DNA reads as TGTGCCTCTTCGACAGGGAACGATCAGCCCCAGCATTTT.

V and J are TRBV5-4 and TRBJ2-1; 7 positions match TRBD2. Germline V gene data show CDR1 as SGHNT and CDR2 as YYREEE (reference sequence). This CDR3 has 14 amino acids. With V trimmed by 5 bases and J by 5 bases, 7 bases remained unmatched. DNA for the CDR3: TGTGCCAGCAGGAGTACTAGCGTCAACAATGAGCAGTTCTTC. It is translated as CASRSTSVNNEQFF.

The CDR3 DNA follows: TGTGCCAGCAGAGACGGGACAGGGGCAGGGGCCAACGTCCTGACTTTC. This encodes CASRDGTGAGANVLTF. The V gene is TRBV9, the J gene TRBJ2-6, with TRBD1 matching 10 bases. CDR3 length equals 16 residues. Germline trimming cut 5 bases from V and 4 bases from J; bases unmatched to any gene: 6. CDR1 and CDR2 (germline): SGDLS, YYNGEE.

J is TRBJ1-5 and V is TRBV3-1 (or the pseudogene TRBV3-2); a weak D match, TRBD1 (6 bases). The germline V and J ends were trimmed by 3 bases and 1 base, with 7 bases remaining between them. The CDR3 covers 14 residues. CDR1 and CDR2 from the germline V gene are LGHDT and YNNKEL (reference sequence). CDR3 amino acids: CASSQGASNQPQHF. CDR3 sequence (DNA): TGTGCCAGCAGCCAGGGGGCGAGCAATCAGCCCCAGCATTTT.

CDR3 DNA: TGTGCCACCAGCAGACCCTTCGGCCAGGGGGTATTTGGGATTCAGCCCCAGCATTTT. Translating gives CATSRPFGQGVFGIQPQHF. The chain is built from TRBV15 and TRBJ1-5, with 7 bases identical to TRBD1. From germline, CDR1 is LNHNV and CDR2 YYDKDF (reference sequence). The V and J ends lost 2 bases and 6 bases, in that order; junction bases with no gene match: 19. The CDR3 has 19 residues.

The rearrangement joins TRBV23-1 to TRBJ2-1; D might be TRBD2 (7 bases). TRBV23-1 is labeled an ORF, and its function is uncertain. CDR3 length: 14 residues. The V end was cut by 6 bases, the J end by 8 bases, with 17 bases between. This chain's CDR3 is CASSPRGAGDEQFF. As DNA, the CDR3 is TGCGCCAGCAGCCCTCGGGGGGCTGGTGATGAGCAGTTCTTC.

This clone was detected only a few times. V is TRBV18 and J is TRBJ2-3; TRBD2 agrees at 13 bases. In germline, CDR1 is KGHSH, CDR2 LQKENI. The CDR3 loop spans 16 amino acids. The ends lost 1 base at V and 6 bases at J; junction bases unmatched: 4. CDR3 amino acids: CASSPRTSGGWDTQYF. The CDR3 coding sequence is TGTGCCAGCTCACCACGGACTAGCGGGGGTTGGGATACGCAGTATTTT. Together with reference TRBV18 and TRBJ2-3, the CDR3 gives the full variable domain: NAGVMQNPRHLVRRRGQEARLRCSPMKGHSHVYWYRQLPEEGLKFMVYLQKENIIDESGMPKERFSAEFPKEGPSILRIQQVVRGDSAAYFCASSPRTSGGWDTQYFGPGTRLTVL.

The CDR3 DNA sequence: TGTGCCAGCAGCGTAGACCACAGGGGAGCTAGCTATGGCTACACCTTC. Residues: CASSVDHRGASYGYTF. The chain has TRBV9 and TRBJ1-2; 7 bases map to TRBD1. V was pared by 0 bases and J by 4 bases, with 9 bases of the junction left unmatched. This CDR3 spans 16 amino acids. Germline V lookup: CDR1 SGDLS, CDR2 YYNGEE. Full variable domain (remainder filled in from reference TRBV9 and TRBJ1-2): DSGVTQTPKHLITATGQRVTLRCSPRSGDLSVYWYQQSLDQGLQFLIQYYNGEERAKGNILERFSAQQFPDLHSELNLSSLELGDSALYFCASSVDHRGASYGYTFGSGTRLTVV.

The chain recombines TRBV7-8 with TRBJ1-1; D not certain. The CDR3 consists of 14 residues. V lost 2 bases and J 1 base, leaving 8 bases between the germline ends. Looked up from germline, CDR1 is SGHVS and CDR2 is FQNEAQ. The CDR3 DNA reads TGTGCCAGCAGCTTAAGAGAGGGGAACACTGAAGCTTTCTTT. It specifies CASSLREGNTEAFF.

The chain combines TRBV14 with TRBJ1-3, with D perhaps TRBD1 (6 bases). The CDR3 extends over 15 amino acids. V was trimmed by 4 bases and J by 8 bases, leaving 18 bases between them. Germline CDR1 SGHDN, CDR2 FVKESK. The CDR3, as DNA: TGTGCCAGCAGCCCCGGCCAGGGGCCAGAGTACACCATATATTTT. Translating gives CASSPGQGPEYTIYF.

The V and J genes are TRBV15 and TRBJ1-2; D is possibly TRBD1 (5 bases). Germline CDR1 LNHNV, CDR2 YYDKDF (reference sequence). V lost 5 bases and J 3 bases, leaving 16 bases between the germline ends. The CDR3 totals 15 residues. The CDR3 region is CATSPGRFRHYGYTF. The CDR3, as DNA: TGTGCCACCAGCCCAGGGAGGTTTCGGCACTATGGCTACACCTTC.

The CDR3 DNA reads TGTGCCAGTAGTATACGGACCGGGACAGGGAATCAGCCCCAGCATTTT. Amino acid sequence: CASSIRTGTGNQPQHF. The chain has TRBV19 and TRBJ1-5; TRBD1 matches at 9 bases. This CDR3 has 16 residues. The germline gives CDR1 LNHDA, CDR2 SQIVND (reference sequence). V shed 2 bases and J 4 bases; nucleotides not matched to a gene: 6.

This rearrangement joins TRBV12-3 or TRBV12-4 to TRBJ2-5; D unclear. V shed 6 bases and J shed 4 bases, with 9 bases lying between them. The CDR3 has 12 amino acids. CDR3 residues: CASSPTGETQYF. The CDR3 nucleotides read TGTGCCAGCAGCCCCACGGGAGAGACCCAGTACTTC.

This chain joins TRBV7-9 and TRBJ1-1; D gene ambiguous. The CDR3 consists of 13 residues. The V gene's germline CDR1 is SEHNR and CDR2 FQNEAQ (reference sequence). V dropped 2 bases and J dropped 8 bases, with 12 bases sitting between them. This CDR3 reads CASSLNPDREAFF. In DNA form, the CDR3 reads TGTGCCAGCAGCTTAAACCCCGATCGGGAAGCTTTCTTT. Full variable domain (rest looked up from reference TRBV7-9 and TRBJ1-1): DTGVSQNPRHKITKRGQNVTFRCDPISEHNRLYWYRQTLGQGPEFLTYFQNEAQLEKSRLLSDRFSAERPKGSFSTLEIQRTEQGDSAMYLCASSLNPDREAFFGQGTRLTVV.

J is TRBJ2-7 and V is TRBV27; possible D gene TRBD1, 5 bases. This CDR3 is 15 amino acids long. The ends were cut back, 7 bases at V and 2 bases at J, with 18 bases in the middle. Germline V gene lookup returns CDR1 MNHEY and CDR2 SMNVEV (reference sequence). The CDR3 sequence is CASTPFGATAYEQYF. CDR3 DNA sequence: TGTGCCAGCACCCCGTTTGGGGCGACTGCCTACGAGCAGTACTTC.

On this clone itself: Within the sample, other DNA sequences also encode this same CDR3. CDR3 residues: CASSPVGNTIYF. CDR3 DNA: TGTGCCAGCTCGCCGGTTGGAAACACCATATATTTT. The J gene is TRBJ1-3, the V gene TRBV18; D gene uncertain. CDR1 KGHSH and CDR2 LQKENI come from the germline V gene. V was trimmed by 6 bases and J by 3 bases, leaving 6 bases between them. This CDR3 is 12 amino acids long.